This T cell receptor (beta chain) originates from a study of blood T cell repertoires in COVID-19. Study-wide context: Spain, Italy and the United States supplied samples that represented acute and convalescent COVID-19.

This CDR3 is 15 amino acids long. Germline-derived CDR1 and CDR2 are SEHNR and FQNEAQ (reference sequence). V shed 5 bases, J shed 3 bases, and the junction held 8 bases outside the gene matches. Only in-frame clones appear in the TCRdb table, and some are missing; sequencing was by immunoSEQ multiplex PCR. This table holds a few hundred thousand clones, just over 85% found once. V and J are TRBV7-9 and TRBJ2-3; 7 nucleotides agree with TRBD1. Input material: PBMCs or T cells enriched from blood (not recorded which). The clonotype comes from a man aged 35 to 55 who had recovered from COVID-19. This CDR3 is CASSQYGQATDTQYF. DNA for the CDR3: TGTGCCAGCAGCCAATACGGACAGGCAACAGATACGCAGTATTTT.